Below, one TCR beta chain is given with its context. Its antigen is currently unknown. The study sampled blood at baseline, cycle 4 day 1, and cycle 7 day 1. The sample originates from a study of OX40 agonist ivuxolimab in advanced cancers. Study-wide background: As their treatment, patients were administered ivuxolimab, an agonistic anti-OX40 (CD134) antibody. Overall study findings and caveats: Dosing at 0.1 to 3.0 mg/kg was accompanied by clonal expansion of CD4+ and CD8+ blood T cells by week 6.

The CDR3 is made up of 10 amino acids. V lost 8 bases and J lost 2, with 6 bases in between. Germline CDR1 reads GTSNPN; CDR2 reads SVGIG (reference sequence). Sequencing was performed with immunoSEQ multiplex PCR; in TCRdb, only in-frame clones are kept and a portion is missing. The sample lists around 25,000 clones, more than 80% seen once, with about 15% in the top ten. The source material was CD4+ or CD8+ T cells sorted from blood, sampled in a trial of the OX40 agonist ivuxolimab. J is TRBJ1-2 and V is TRBV30; D not certain. The clonotype comes from an adult with an advanced solid tumor such as melanoma, head and neck, liver or kidney cancer. CDR3 bases: TGTGCCAGCAACAACTATGGCTACACCTTC. Its translation: CASNNYGYTF.